This record concerns one TCR beta chain sequence. Its matching antigen is unknown. This sample is part of a study of cytomegalovirus exposure and HLA in healthy donors. After removal of 4 bases from V and 7 bases from J, the junction contained 12 bases not matched to a gene. The V gene's germline CDR1 is SGHRS and CDR2 YFSETQ. The CDR3 length is 15 residues. Researchers ran the PCR with 60 Vbeta and 13 Jbeta primers. This table comes from immunoSEQ multiplex PCR, and its TCRdb copy is limited to in-frame clones, with some not included. The table shows approximately 190,000 clones, with approximately 78% occurring only once. General observations from the study: Per published reports, the classifier diagnosed cytomegalovirus status with high specificity and sensitivity.

The genes are TRBV5-1 and TRBJ2-5; 8 nucleotides align to TRBD1. Source material: PBMCs. The clonotype comes from a woman between 50 and 59 years old in good health and CMV-seropositive. The CDR3 nucleotides read TGCGCCAGCAGCGGCCGGGACAGGTTGGAGGGGACCCAGTACTTC. Encoded protein: CASSGRDRLEGTQYF.